The T cell receptor (beta chain) described here comes from a study of CD8 T cells in Susac syndrome. Whole-study results and caveats: The study recognized that its TCR sequencing and HLA analysis covered a relatively small number of individuals.

A quantity of about 0.5 to 1 ug RNA underwent reverse transcription using random hexamers. The immunoSEQ assay covered 54 Vbeta and 13 Jbeta segments for CDR3. TCRdb independently ran MiXCR on the immunoSEQ multiplex PCR reads; one entry per CDR3 protein. The sample contains a few hundred thousand distinct CDR3 sequences, 65% to 90% of which appear only once. As to this clonotype: Its target is unknown.

The multiple sclerosis control group was made up of treatment-naive patients with stable or active relapsing-remitting disease. Negative isolation was applied to CD8+ and CD4+ T cells, and FACS enrichment was applied to TEMRA cells. Trimming stripped 6 bases from V and 3 bases from J, with 21 bases between. The CDR3 loop spans 17 amino acids. Germline CDR1 is SNHLY and CDR2 is FYNNEI. Sequenced: CD8+ T cells from PBMCs. This clonotype originated in a human donor with multiple sclerosis. V usage is TRBV2 and J usage is TRBJ1-3; tentative D call: TRBD1 (5 bases). The CDR3 DNA reads as TGTGCCAGCAGGGACACCTCGGGGGGTCTAGGTGGAAACACCATATATTTT. Translated, it gives CASRDTSGGLGGNTIYF.